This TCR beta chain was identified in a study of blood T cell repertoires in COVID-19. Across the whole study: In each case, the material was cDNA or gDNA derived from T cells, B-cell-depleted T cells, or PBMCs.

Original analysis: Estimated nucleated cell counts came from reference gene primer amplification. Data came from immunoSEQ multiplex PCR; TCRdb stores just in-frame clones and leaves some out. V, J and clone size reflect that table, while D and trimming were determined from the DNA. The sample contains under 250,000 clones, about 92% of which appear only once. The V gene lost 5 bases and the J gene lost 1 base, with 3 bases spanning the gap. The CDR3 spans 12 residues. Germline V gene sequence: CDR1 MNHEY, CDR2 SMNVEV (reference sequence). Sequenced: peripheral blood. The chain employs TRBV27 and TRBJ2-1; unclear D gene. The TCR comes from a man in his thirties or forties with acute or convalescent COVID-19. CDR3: CASSPSYNEQFF. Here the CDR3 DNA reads TGTGCCAGCAGTCCTTCCTACAATGAGCAGTTCTTC.